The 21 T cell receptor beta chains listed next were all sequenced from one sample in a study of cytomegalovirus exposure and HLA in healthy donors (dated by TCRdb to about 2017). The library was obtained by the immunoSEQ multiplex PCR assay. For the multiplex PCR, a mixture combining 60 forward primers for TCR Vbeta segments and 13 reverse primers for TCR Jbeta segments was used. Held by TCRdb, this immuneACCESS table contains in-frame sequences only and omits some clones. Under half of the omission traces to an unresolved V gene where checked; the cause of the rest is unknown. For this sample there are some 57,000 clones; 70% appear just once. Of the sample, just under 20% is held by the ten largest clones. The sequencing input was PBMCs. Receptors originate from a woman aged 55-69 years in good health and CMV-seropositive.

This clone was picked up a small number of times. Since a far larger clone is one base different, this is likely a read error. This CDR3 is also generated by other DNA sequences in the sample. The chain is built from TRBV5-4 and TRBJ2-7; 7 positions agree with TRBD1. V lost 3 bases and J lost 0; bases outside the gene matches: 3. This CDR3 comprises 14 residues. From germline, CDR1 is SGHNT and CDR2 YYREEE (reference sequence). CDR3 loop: CASSWTGFSYEQYF. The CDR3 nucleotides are TGTGCCAGCAGCTGGACAGGATTCTCCTACGAGCAGTACTTC.

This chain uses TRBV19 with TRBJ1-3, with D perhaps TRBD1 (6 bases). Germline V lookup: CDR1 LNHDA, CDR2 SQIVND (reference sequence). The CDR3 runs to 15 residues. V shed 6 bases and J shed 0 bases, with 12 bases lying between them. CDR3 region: CASRPGHHSGNTIYF. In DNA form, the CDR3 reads TGTGCCAGTAGACCGGGACACCACTCTGGAAACACCATATATTTT.

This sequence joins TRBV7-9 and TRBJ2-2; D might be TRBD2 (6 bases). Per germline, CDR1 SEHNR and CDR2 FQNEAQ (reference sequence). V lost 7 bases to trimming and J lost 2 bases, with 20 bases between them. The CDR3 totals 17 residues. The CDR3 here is CASKDLRGSRNTGELFF. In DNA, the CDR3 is TGTGCCAGCAAGGACCTACGGGGGAGTCGAAACACCGGGGAGCTGTTTTTT. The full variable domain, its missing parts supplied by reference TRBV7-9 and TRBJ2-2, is DTGVSQNPRHKITKRGQNVTFRCDPISEHNRLYWYRQTLGQGPEFLTYFQNEAQLEKSRLLSDRFSAERPKGSFSTLEIQRTEQGDSAMYLCASKDLRGSRNTGELFFGEGSRLTVL.

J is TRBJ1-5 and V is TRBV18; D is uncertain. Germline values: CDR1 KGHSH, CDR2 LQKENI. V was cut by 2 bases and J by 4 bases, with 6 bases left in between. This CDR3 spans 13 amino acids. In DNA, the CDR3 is TGTGCCAGCTCACCATCCGAGAATCAGCCCCAGCATTTT. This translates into CASSPSENQPQHF.

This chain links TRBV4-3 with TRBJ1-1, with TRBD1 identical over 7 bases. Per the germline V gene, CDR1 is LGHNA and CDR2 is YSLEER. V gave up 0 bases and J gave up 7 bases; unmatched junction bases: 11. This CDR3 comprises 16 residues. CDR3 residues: CASSQDHTGQSLEAFF. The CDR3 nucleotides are TGCGCCAGCAGCCAAGATCATACGGGACAGAGCCTTGAAGCTTTCTTT.

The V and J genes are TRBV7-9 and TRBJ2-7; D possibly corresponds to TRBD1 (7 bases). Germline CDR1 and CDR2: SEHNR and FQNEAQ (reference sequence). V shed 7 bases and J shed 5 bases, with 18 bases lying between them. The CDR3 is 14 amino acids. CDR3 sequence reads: CASNPGAGGNEQYF. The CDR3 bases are TGTGCCAGCAACCCGGGGGCAGGGGGAAACGAGCAGTACTTC.

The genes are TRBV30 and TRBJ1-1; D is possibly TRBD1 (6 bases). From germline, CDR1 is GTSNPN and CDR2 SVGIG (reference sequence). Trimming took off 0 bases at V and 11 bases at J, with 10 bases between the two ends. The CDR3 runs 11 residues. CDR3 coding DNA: TGTGCCTGGAGTGTCTTTAGGGGGGCTTTCTTT. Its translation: CAWSVFRGAFF.

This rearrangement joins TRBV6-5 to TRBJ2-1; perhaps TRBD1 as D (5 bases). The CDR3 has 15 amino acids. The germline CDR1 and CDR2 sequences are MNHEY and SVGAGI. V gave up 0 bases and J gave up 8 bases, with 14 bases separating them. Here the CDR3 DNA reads TGTGCCAGCAGTTACTCGAGGCTGGAAGGGGATGAGCAGTTCTTC. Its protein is CASSYSRLEGDEQFF.

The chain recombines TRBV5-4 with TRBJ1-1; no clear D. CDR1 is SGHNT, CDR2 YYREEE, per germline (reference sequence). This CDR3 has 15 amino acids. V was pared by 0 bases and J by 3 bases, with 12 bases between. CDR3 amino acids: CASSLGSGFYTEAFF. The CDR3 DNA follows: TGTGCCAGCAGCTTGGGGTCCGGTTTCTACACTGAAGCTTTCTTT. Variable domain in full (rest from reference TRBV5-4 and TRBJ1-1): ETGVTQSPTHLIKTRGQQVTLRCSSQSGHNTVSWYQQALGQGPQFIFQYYREEENGRGNFPPRFSGLQFPNYSSELNVNALELDDSALYLCASSLGSGFYTEAFFGQGTRLTVV.

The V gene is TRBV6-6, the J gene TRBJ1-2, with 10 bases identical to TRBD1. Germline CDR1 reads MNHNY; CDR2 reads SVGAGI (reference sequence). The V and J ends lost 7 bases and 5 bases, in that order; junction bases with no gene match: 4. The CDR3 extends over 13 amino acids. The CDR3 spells CASTGDRGYGYTF. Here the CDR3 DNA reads TGTGCCAGCACCGGGGACAGGGGTTATGGCTACACCTTC.

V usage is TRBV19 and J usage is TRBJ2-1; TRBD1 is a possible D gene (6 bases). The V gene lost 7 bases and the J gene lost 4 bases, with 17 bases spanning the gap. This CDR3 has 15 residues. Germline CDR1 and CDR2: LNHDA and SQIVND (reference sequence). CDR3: CASMWTVGAYNEQFF. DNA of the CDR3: TGTGCCAGTATGTGGACGGTGGGGGCTTACAATGAGCAGTTCTTC.

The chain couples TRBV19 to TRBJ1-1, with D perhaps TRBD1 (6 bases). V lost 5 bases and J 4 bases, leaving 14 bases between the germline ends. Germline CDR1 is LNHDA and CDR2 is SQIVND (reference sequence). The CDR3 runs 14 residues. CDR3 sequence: CASSYRVMGTEAFF. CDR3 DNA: TGTGCCAGTAGTTACAGGGTTATGGGCACTGAAGCTTTCTTT.

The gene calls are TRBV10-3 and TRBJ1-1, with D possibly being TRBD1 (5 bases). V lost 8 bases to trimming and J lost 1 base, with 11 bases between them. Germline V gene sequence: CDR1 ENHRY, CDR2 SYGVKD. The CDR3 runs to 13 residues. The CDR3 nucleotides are TGTGCCATCGCGGGGGTGGCGAACACTGAAGCTTTCTTT. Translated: CAIAGVANTEAFF.

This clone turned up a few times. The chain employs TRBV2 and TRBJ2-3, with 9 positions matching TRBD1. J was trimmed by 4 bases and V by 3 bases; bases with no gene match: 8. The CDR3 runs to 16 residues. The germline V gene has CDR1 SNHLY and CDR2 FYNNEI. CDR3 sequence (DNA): TGTGCCAGCAGTGACGAAACAGGGGGCGTATCAGATACGCAGTATTTT. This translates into CASSDETGGVSDTQYF.

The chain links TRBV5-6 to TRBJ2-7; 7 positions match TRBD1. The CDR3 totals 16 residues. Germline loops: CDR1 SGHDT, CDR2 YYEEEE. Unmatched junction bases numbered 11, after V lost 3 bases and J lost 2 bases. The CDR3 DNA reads TGTGCCAGCAGCTCCACCGGGACAGCCCTGACCTACGAGCAGTACTTC. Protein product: CASSSTGTALTYEQYF.

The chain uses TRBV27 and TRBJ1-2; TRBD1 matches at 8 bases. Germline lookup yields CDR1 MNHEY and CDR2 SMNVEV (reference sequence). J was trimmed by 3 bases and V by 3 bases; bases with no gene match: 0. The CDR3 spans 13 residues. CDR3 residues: CASSLGQDYGYTF. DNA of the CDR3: TGTGCCAGCAGTTTGGGACAGGACTATGGCTACACCTTC.

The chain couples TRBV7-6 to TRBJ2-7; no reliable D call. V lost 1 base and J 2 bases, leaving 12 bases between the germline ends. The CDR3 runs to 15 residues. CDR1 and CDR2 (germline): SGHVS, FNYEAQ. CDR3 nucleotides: TGTGCCAGCAGCTTAGGCCTAGGCACAACCTACGAGCAGTACTTC. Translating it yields CASSLGLGTTYEQYF. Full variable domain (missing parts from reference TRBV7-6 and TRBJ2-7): GAGVSQSPRYKVTKRGQDVALRCDPISGHVSLYWYRQALGQGPEFLTYFNYEAQQDKSGLPNDRFSAERPEGSISTLTIQRTEQRDSAMYRCASSLGLGTTYEQYFGPGTRLTVT.

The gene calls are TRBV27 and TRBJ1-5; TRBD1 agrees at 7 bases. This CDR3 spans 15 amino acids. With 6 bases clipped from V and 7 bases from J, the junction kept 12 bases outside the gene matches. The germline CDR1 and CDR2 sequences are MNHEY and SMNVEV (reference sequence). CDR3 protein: CASSRTGVGGQPQHF. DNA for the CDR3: TGTGCCAGCAGCCGTACAGGGGTAGGCGGACAGCCCCAGCATTTT.

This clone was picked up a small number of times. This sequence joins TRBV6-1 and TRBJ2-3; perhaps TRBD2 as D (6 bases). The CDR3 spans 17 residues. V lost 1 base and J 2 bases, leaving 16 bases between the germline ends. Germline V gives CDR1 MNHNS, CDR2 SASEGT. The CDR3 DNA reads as TGTGCCAGCAGTGAAGGGACTACCCAGCGCTCCACAGATACGCAGTATTTT. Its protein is CASSEGTTQRSTDTQYF.

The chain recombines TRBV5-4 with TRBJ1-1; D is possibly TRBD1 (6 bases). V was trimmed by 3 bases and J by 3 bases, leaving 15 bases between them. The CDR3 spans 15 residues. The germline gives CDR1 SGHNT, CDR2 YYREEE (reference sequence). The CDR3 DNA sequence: TGTGCCAGCAGCTCCGCGGGCGGGGGGCACACTGAAGCTTTCTTT. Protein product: CASSSAGGGHTEAFF.

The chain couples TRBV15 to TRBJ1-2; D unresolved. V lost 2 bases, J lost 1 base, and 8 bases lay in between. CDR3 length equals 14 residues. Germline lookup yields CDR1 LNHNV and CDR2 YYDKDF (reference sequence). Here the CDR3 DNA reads TGTGCCACCAGCAGATCTCCCGTTAACTATGGCTACACCTTC. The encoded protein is CATSRSPVNYGYTF. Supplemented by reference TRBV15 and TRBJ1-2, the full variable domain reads DAMVIQNPRYQVTQFGKPVTLSCSQTLNHNVMYWYQQKSSQAPKLLFHYYDKDFNNEADTPDNFQSRRPNTSFCFLDIRSPGLGDTAMYLCATSRSPVNYGYTFGSGTRLTVV.